The present T cell receptor (beta chain) was sequenced within a study of siplizumab effects on memory and regulatory T cells. This CDR3 has 13 amino acids. The J segment lost 4 bases and the V segment lost 3 bases, leaving 4 bases of the junction unmatched. CDR1 SQVTM and CDR2 ANQGSEA come from the germline V gene. Data came from immunoSEQ multiplex PCR; TCRdb stores just in-frame clones and leaves some out. The sample gives approximately 92,000 clones, roughly 94% of which show up once; around 1.5% is in the top ten. This sequence originates from a human donor in good health. The chain employs TRBV29-1 and TRBJ2-3; 7 bases match TRBD2. The sample taken for sequencing was non-Treg CD4+ T cells sorted from blood. CDR3 sequence: CSVDLAGADTQYF. In DNA, the CDR3 is TGCAGCGTTGATCTGGCGGGGGCAGATACGCAGTATTTT.